Below, 13 T cell receptor beta chains from the same sample are listed, as sequenced in a study of T cells in Graves' hyperthyroidism and ophthalmopathy. Using RNA transcripts as the source, TCR beta CDR3 regions were amplified. First-round RT-PCR with HTBI primers amplified the TCR CDR3 region. Each CDR3 protein gets one entry after TCRdb re-called the multiplex PCR reads with MiXCR. The data hold approximately 610,000 distinct CDR3 sequences, with roughly 15% observed a single time. The sample comprised blood. The receptors derive from a woman between 40 and 50 years old with Graves' ophthalmopathy.

The J gene is TRBJ2-5, the V gene TRBV14; 9 nucleotides line up with TRBD1. This CDR3 is 15 amino acids long. J was trimmed by 8 bases and V by 4 bases; bases with no gene match: 11. Looked up from germline, CDR1 is SGHDN and CDR2 is FVKESK. DNA for the CDR3: TGTGCCAGCAGCCTAACCGGGACAGGGCGAGATACCCAGTACTTC. Its protein product is CASSLTGTGRDTQYF.

There are many counts of this clonotype. V and J are TRBV5-1 and TRBJ2-1; 10 bases are a match to TRBD2. The CDR3 contains 15 residues. Germline values: CDR1 SGHRS, CDR2 YFSETQ. The ends lost 4 bases at V and 5 bases at J; junction bases unmatched: 6. CDR3 bases: TGCGCCAGCAGCCCCAGGCTAGCGGGAGACAATGAGCAGTTCTTC. Its translation: CASSPRLAGDNEQFF.

This sequence joins TRBV12-3 or TRBV12-4 and TRBJ1-1, with TRBD1 matching 8 bases. The CDR3 extends over 15 amino acids. V shed 3 bases, J shed 10 bases, and the junction held 13 bases outside the gene matches. CDR3 DNA sequence: TGTGCCAGCAGTTTGGGGGGACAGGCAACGATTGGAGCTTTCTTT. This sequence encodes CASSLGGQATIGAFF.

This clonotype was detected many times. This chain joins TRBV15 and TRBJ2-3; 9 bases map to TRBD2. The J segment lost 0 bases and the V segment lost 1 base, leaving 5 bases of the junction unmatched. The CDR3 spans 17 residues. Germline lookup yields CDR1 LNHNV and CDR2 YYDKDF (reference sequence). The CDR3 coding sequence is TGTGCCACCAGCAGAGCCCGACTAGCGGCTAGCACAGATACGCAGTATTTT. This sequence encodes CATSRARLAASTDTQYF.

This clonotype was found many times. The chain is built from TRBV6-2 or TRBV6-3 and TRBJ2-3, with 13 bases aligning to TRBD2. Germline V CDR1 and CDR2: MNHEY, SVGEGT. The J segment lost 2 bases and the V segment lost 6 bases, leaving 14 bases of the junction unmatched. The CDR3 has 19 amino acids. The CDR3 loop reads CASRVLAGGRSEPTDTQYF. CDR3 sequence (DNA): TGTGCCAGCAGGGTACTAGCGGGAGGGCGGTCCGAACCCACAGATACGCAGTATTTT.

Ten or more counts support this clonotype. The chain joins TRBV30 to TRBJ2-5; D remains unclear. This CDR3 comprises 12 residues. The germline CDR1 and CDR2 sequences are GTSNPN and SVGIG (reference sequence). The V end lost 3 bases, the J end lost 2 bases, and 7 bases lay between the germline ends. The CDR3 nucleotides are TGTGCCTGGAGGGGAAGGCAAGAGACCCAGTACTTC. This translates into CAWRGRQETQYF.

This clonotype turned up a few times. This chain links TRBV24-1 with TRBJ2-3, with D unresolved. The germline V and J ends were trimmed by 7 bases and 2 bases, with 3 bases remaining between them. This CDR3 region has 11 residues. From germline, CDR1 is KGHDR and CDR2 SFDVKD. CDR3 loop: CATSATDTQYF. CDR3 coding DNA: TGTGCCACCAGCGCCACAGATACGCAGTATTTT.

This clonotype was counted at least ten times. The chain is built from TRBV13 and TRBJ1-2; possibly TRBD1 for D (6 bases). The CDR3 length is 15 residues. The V gene's germline CDR1 is PRHDT and CDR2 FYEKMQ (reference sequence). Trimming removed 0 bases from V and 6 bases from J, with 14 bases in between. The CDR3 DNA follows: TGTGCCAGCAGCTTAGGAGGCAGGGGAGACAATGGCTACACCTTC. This codes for CASSLGGRGDNGYTF.

This clonotype was detected ten times or more. V is TRBV7-9 and J is TRBJ2-7; 7 nucleotides line up with TRBD1. Per germline, CDR1 SEHNR and CDR2 FQNEAQ (reference sequence). The CDR3 runs 15 residues. V was pared by 4 bases and J by 2 bases, with 8 bases of the junction left unmatched. The CDR3 DNA reads as TGTGCCAGCAGCTCAGCCGGGACAGCCCCCTACGAGCAGTACTTC. Amino acids: CASSSAGTAPYEQYF.

In its sample, this clonotype was seen many times. The CDR3 nucleotides read TGCGCCAGCAGCCAGGTTGGACAGGCACATAGGGAGCACTATGGCTACACCTTC. This gives the protein CASSQVGQAHREHYGYTF. The genes are TRBV4-1 and TRBJ1-2; 7 bases align to TRBD1. This CDR3 contains 18 residues. Trimming took 3 bases from V and 3 from J; bases not matched to a gene: 16. Germline V gene data show CDR1 as MGHRA and CDR2 as YSYEKL.

This clonotype was found many times. The chain couples TRBV7-2 to TRBJ2-7; D gene uncertain. Germline CDR1 SGHTA, CDR2 FQGNSA. CDR3 length: 14 residues. V lost 4 bases to trimming and J lost 3 bases, with 13 bases between them. The CDR3 is CASSYGVDLYEQYF. In DNA form, the CDR3 reads TGTGCCAGCAGCTATGGGGTGGATCTCTACGAGCAGTACTTC.

This clonotype showed up many times. DNA of the CDR3: TGTGCCAGCAGTGACCTAGACAGGGGAGGCGGCTACACCTTC. It is translated as CASSDLDRGGGYTF. The chain recombines TRBV6-1 with TRBJ1-2, with TRBD1 identical over 8 bases. Germline CDR1 reads MNHNS; CDR2 reads SASEGT. CDR3 length: 14 amino acids. Germline trimming cut 3 bases from V and 8 bases from J; bases unmatched to any gene: 8.

In its sample, this clonotype was seen many times. The chain employs TRBV29-1 and TRBJ2-2; D not certain. Trimming removed 4 bases at V and 6 bases at J, with 9 bases between. Germline V CDR1 and CDR2: SQVTM, ANQGSEA. The CDR3 consists of 12 residues. CDR3 in DNA: TGCAGCGTTGCGGTTATACCCGGGGAGCTGTTTTTT. Translation gives CSVAVIPGELFF.